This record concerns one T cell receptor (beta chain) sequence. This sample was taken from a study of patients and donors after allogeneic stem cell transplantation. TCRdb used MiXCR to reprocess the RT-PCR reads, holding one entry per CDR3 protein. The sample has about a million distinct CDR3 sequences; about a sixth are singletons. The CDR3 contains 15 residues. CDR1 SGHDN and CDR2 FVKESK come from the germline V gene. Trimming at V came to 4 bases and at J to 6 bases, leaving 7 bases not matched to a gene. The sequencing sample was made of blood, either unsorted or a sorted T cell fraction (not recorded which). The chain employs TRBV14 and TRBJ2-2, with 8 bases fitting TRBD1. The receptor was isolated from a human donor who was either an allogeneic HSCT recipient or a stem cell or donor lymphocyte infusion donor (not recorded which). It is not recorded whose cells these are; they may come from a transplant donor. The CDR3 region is CASSPRQGLAGELFF. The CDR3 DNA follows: TGTGCCAGCAGCCCCCGACAGGGGTTAGCCGGGGAGCTGTTTTTT.